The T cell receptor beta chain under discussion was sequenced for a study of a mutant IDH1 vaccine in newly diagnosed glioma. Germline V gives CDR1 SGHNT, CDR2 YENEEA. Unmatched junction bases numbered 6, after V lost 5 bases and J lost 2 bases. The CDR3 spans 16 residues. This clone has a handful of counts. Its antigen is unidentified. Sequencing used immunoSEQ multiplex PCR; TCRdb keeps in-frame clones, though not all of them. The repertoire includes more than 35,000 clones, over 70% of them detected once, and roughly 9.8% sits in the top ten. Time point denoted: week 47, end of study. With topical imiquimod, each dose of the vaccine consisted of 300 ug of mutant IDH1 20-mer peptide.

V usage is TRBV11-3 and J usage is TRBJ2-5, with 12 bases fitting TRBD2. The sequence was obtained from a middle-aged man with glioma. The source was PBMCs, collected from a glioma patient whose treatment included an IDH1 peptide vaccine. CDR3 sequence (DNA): TGTGCCAGCAGCGCAAGACTAGCGGGAGCACAAGAGACCCAGTACTTC. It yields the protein CASSARLAGAQETQYF. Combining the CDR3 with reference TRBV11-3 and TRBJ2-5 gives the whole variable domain EAGVVQSPRYKIIEKKQPVAFWCNPISGHNTLYWYLQNLGQGPELLIRYENEEAVDDSQLPKDRFSAERLKGVDSTLKIQPAELGDSAVYLCASSARLAGAQETQYFGPGTRLLVL.